This entry features one T cell receptor (beta chain) sequence. The data are from a study of T cell responses to AZD1222 COVID-19 vaccine. Repertoires were generated with immunoSEQ multiplex PCR, while TCRdb's copy carries only in-frame clones and drops some. Of approximately 110,000 clones detected, roughly 90% appear once; the ten largest clones hold 6% to 9%. The germline V gene has CDR1 SNHLY and CDR2 FYNNEI. V was pared by 8 bases and J by 10 bases, with 10 bases of the junction left unmatched. The CDR3 consists of 15 residues. The chain is built from TRBV2 and TRBJ1-6; 11 bases fit TRBD1. Specimen: peripheral blood, collected 28 days after the second AZD1222 dose. This TCR was recovered from an adult who received the AZD1222 COVID-19 vaccine. This CDR3 reads CASRYLGQGGSPLHF. The CDR3, as DNA: TGTGCCAGCCGATACCTGGGACAGGGGGGATCACCCCTCCACTTT. The full variable domain, its missing parts supplied by reference TRBV2 and TRBJ1-6, is EPEVTQTPSHQVTQMGQEVILRCVPISNHLYFYWYRQILGQKVEFLVSFYNNEISEKSEIFDDQFSVERPDGSNFTLKIRSTKLEDSAMYFCASRYLGQGGSPLHFGNGTRLTVT.